This TCR beta chain emerged from a study of T cells after posttransplantation cyclophosphamide. Cells defined as naive were viable CD3+CD4+ or CD3+CD8+ and CCR7+CD45RA+CD45RO-CD95-CD27+CD28+. Study-wide results and limits: Skin or GI-infiltrating T cells shared few TRB sequences with blood.

A remark on this clone: Its cognate antigen is unknown. At the DNA level, this CDR3 is encoded by other sequences in the same sample as well.

Only in-frame clones appear in the TCRdb table, and some are missing; sequencing was by immunoSEQ multiplex PCR. The sample lists tens of thousands of clones, 95% to 98% seen once, with around 0.14% in the top ten. The receptor was derived from a man aged 50-59 years in good health, CMV-negative, and a related stem cell transplant donor. Sequenced: naive CD4+ T cells sorted from PBMCs.

As DNA, the CDR3 is TGTGCCAGCAGCTCCTCGACAGGGTTTTCCCTCTCCTATAATTCACCCCTCCACTTT. It codes for CASSSSTGFSLSYNSPLHF. The chain joins TRBV7-2 to TRBJ1-6; 7 nucleotides match TRBD1. This CDR3 spans 19 amino acids. J gave up 0 bases and V 4 bases, and 12 bases lay outside the gene matches. From germline, CDR1 is SGHTA and CDR2 FQGNSA.